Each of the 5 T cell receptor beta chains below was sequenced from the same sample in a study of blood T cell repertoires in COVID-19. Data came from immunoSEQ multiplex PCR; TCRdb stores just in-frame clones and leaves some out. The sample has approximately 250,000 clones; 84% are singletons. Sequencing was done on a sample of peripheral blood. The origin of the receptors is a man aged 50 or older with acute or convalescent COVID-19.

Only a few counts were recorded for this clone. CDR3 region: CASSNHRGVNSPLHF. CDR3 DNA sequence: TGTGCCAGCAGTAACCACAGGGGCGTTAATTCACCCCTCCACTTT. The V gene is TRBV27, the J gene TRBJ1-6; 7 nucleotides match TRBD1. J lost 6 bases, V lost 5 bases, and 7 bases had no gene match. Germline CDR1 MNHEY, CDR2 SMNVEV (reference sequence). The CDR3 has 15 amino acids.

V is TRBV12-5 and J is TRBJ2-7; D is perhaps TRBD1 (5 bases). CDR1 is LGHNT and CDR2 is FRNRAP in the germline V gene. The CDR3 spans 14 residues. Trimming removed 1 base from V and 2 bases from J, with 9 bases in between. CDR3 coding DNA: TGTGCTAGTGGTTTGGCAGGGTTTCCCTACGAGCAGTACTTC. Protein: CASGLAGFPYEQYF.

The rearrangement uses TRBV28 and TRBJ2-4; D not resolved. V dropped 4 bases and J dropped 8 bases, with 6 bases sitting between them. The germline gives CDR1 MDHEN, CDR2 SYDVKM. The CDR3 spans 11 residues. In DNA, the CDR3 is TGTGCCAGCAGTTATACGGACATTCAGTACTTC. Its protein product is CASSYTDIQYF.

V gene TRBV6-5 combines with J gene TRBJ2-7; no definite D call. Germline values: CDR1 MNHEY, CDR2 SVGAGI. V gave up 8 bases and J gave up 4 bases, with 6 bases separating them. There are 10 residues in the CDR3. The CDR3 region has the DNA TGTGCCAGCTTCTCTTACGAGCAGTACTTC. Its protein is CASFSYEQYF.

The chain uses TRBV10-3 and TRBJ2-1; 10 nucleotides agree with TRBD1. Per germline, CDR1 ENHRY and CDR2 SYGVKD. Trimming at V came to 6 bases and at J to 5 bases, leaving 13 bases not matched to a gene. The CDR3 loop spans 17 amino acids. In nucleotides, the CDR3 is TGTGCCATCAGCGCGACGGGGACAGGGGCCACGAACAATGAGCAGTTCTTC. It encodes CAISATGTGATNNEQFF.